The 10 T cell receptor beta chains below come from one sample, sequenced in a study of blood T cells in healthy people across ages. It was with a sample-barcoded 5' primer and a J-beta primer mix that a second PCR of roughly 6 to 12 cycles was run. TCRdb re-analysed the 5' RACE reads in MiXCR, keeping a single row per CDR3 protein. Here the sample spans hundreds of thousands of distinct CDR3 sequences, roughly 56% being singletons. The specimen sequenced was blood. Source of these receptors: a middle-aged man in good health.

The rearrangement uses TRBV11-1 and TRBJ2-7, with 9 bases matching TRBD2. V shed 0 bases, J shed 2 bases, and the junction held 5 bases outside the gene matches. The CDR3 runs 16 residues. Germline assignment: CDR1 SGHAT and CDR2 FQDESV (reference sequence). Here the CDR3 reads CASSLALSGGTYEQYF. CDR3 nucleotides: TGTGCCAGCAGCTTAGCCCTAAGCGGGGGGACCTACGAGCAGTACTTC. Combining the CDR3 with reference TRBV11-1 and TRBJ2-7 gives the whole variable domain EAEVAQSPRYKITEKSQAVAFWCDPISGHATLYWYRQILGQGPELLVQFQDESVVDDSQLPKDRFSAERLKGVDSTLKIQPAELGDSAMYLCASSLALSGGTYEQYFGPGTRLTVT.

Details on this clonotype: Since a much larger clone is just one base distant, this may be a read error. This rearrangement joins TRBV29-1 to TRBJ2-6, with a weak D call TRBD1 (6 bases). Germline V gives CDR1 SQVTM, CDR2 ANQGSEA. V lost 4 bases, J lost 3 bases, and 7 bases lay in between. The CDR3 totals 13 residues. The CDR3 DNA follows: TGCAGCGTTGCAGGGGTTGGGGCCAACGTCCTGACTTTC. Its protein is CSVAGVGANVLTF.

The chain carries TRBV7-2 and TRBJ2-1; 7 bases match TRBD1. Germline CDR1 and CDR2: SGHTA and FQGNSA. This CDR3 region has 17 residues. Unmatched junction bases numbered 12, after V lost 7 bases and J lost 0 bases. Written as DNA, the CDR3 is TGTGCCAGCAACAAGGGGGCAGGCTCAAGCTCCTACAATGAGCAGTTCTTC. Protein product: CASNKGAGSSSYNEQFF.

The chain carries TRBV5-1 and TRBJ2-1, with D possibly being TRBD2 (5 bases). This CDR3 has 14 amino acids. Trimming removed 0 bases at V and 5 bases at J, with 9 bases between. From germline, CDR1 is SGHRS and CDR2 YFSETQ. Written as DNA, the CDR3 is TGCGCCAGCAGCTTGGGCGGGCAGGACAATGAGCAGTTCTTC. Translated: CASSLGGQDNEQFF.

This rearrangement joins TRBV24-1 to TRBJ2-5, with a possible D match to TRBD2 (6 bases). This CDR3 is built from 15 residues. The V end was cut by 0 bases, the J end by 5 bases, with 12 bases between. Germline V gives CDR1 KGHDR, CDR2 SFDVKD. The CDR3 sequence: CATSDLNGTGETQYF. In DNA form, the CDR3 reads TGTGCCACCAGTGATTTGAACGGGACTGGGGAGACCCAGTACTTC.

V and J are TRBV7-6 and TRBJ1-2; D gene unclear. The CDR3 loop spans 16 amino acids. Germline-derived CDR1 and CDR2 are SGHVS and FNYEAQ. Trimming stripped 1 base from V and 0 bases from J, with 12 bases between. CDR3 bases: TGTGCCAGCAGCTTAGGGCCAGGAAGGGCTAACTATGGCTACACCTTC. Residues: CASSLGPGRANYGYTF.

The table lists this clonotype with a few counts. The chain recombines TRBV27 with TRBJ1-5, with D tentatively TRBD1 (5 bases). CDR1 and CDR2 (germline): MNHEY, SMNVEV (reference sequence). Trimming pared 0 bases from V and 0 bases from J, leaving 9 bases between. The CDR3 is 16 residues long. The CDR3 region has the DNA TGTGCCAGCAGTTTATCGTCAGGGAATAGCAATCAGCCCCAGCATTTT. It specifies CASSLSSGNSNQPQHF.

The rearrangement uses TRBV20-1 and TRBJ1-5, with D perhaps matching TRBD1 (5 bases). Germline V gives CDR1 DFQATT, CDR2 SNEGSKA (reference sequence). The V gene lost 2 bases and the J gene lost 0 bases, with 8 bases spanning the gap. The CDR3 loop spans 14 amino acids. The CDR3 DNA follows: TGCAGTGCTAGAATACAGGATAGCAATCAGCCCCAGCATTTT. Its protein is CSARIQDSNQPQHF.

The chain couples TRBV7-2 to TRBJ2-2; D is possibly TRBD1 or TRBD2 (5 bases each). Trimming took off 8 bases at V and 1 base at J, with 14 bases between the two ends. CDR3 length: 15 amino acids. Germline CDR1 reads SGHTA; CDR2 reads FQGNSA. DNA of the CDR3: TGTGCCAGCCACCGGGACCGATGGAACACCGGGGAGCTGTTTTTT. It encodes CASHRDRWNTGELFF.

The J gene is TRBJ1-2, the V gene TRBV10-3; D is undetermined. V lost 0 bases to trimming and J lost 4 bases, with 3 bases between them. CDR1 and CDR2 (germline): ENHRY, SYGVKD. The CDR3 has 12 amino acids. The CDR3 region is CAISESTYGYTF. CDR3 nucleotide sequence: TGTGCCATCAGTGAGTCTACCTATGGCTACACCTTC.